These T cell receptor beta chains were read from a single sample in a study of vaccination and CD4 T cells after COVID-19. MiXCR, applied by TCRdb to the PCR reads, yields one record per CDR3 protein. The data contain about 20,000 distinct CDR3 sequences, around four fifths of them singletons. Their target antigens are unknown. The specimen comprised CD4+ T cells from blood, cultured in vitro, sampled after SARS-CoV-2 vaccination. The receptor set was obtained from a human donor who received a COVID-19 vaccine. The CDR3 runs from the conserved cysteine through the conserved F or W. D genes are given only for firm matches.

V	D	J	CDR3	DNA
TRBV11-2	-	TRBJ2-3	CASSFRGGRTDTQYF	TGTGCCAGCAGCTTTAGGGGCGGTCGCACAGATACGCAGTATTTT
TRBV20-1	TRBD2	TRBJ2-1	CSVRGVAGAYNEQFF	TGCAGTGTGAGAGGTGTAGCGGGGGCGTACAATGAGCAGTTCTTC
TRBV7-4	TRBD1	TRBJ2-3	CASSDTTGTGYTDTQYF	TGTGCCAGCAGCGACACAACCGGGACAGGGTACACAGATACGCAGTATTTT
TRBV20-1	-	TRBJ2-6	CSASPRRGRGGGANVLTF	TGCAGTGCCTCCCCCCGCCGGGGCAGGGGCGGTGGGGCCAACGTCCTGACTTTC
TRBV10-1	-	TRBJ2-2	CASSENRWGAGSGELFF	TGCGCCAGCAGTGAAAACCGCTGGGGCGCGGGATCCGGGGAGCTGTTTTTT
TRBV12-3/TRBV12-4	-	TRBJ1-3	CASSLAWQGGNTIYF	TGTGCCAGCAGTTTAGCCTGGCAGGGTGGAAACACCATATATTTT
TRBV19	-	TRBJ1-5	CASSIDPNRDQPQHF	TGTGCCAGTAGTATAGATCCCAACAGGGATCAGCCCCAGCATTTT
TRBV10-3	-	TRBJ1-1	CAISESNRNTEAFF	TGTGCCATCAGTGAATCAAACAGGAACACTGAAGCTTTCTTT
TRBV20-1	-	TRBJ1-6	CSAEGTPNSPLHF	TGCAGTGCCGAGGGGACACCTAATTCACCCCTCCACTTT
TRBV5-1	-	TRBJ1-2	CASSANRGEYGYTF	TGCGCCAGCAGCGCCAATAGGGGGGAATATGGCTACACCTTC
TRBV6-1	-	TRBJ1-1	CASLMAQGSTEAFF	TGTGCCAGCTTGATGGCACAGGGTAGCACTGAAGCTTTCTTT
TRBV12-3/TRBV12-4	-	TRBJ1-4	CASSETPATNEKLFF	TGTGCCAGCAGTGAGACGCCCGCAACTAATGAAAAACTGTTTTTT
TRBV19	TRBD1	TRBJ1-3	CASSSTGGDGNTIYF	TGTGCCAGTAGTTCGACAGGGGGAGATGGAAACACCATATATTTT
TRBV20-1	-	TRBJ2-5	CSARPEETQYF	TGCAGTGCTAGGCCAGAGGAGACCCAGTACTTC